This T cell receptor beta chain comes out of a study of blood T cell repertoires in COVID-19. Germline V gene data show CDR1 as SGHNT and CDR2 as YYREEE (reference sequence). The V and J ends lost 4 bases and 6 bases, in that order; junction bases with no gene match: 3. CDR3 length: 13 amino acids. Only in-frame clones appear in the TCRdb table, and some are missing; sequencing was by immunoSEQ multiplex PCR. The data show some 200,000 clones, 88% seen once. This sequence joins TRBV5-4 and TRBJ2-2, with 7 bases lining up with TRBD2. The sample consisted of peripheral blood. The receptor was isolated from a young man with active or convalescent COVID-19. The CDR3 is CASSRAGAGELFF. CDR3 DNA sequence: TGTGCCAGCAGCCGGGCGGGGGCCGGGGAGCTGTTTTTT.